The T cell receptor beta chain described here comes from a study of molecular identifiers for immune sequencing clone quantification. Study-wide background: Four of five splits of RNA from roughly 18,000 or 92,000 naive CD8 cells were sequenced in replicates.

On this clonotype itself: Its target is not known.

TCRdb itself ran the PCR reads through MiXCR, one entry per CDR3 protein. The sample holds about 640,000 distinct CDR3 sequences; just under 20% are singletons and the top ten take 0.7% to 1%. Study findings and constraints: Identical TCR molecules sharing a barcode could underestimate highly expanded clone sizes.

The germline V and J ends were trimmed by 7 bases and 0 bases, with 22 bases remaining between them. Germline CDR1 reads SGHNT; CDR2 reads YYREEE (reference sequence). This CDR3 has 17 amino acids. The rearrangement links TRBV5-4 to TRBJ1-1; D is ambiguous. The sequencing sample was made of naive CD8+ T cells from blood, with Jurkat cell RNA spiked in. Described subset: FACS-sorted CD8+CD4-CCR7+CD45RA+ naive T cells. The receptor comes from a human donor in good health. Some libraries in this study had Jurkat cell RNA spiked in. The CDR3 DNA reads TGTGCCAGCGGCCTGGACGACGGGTTACTAATGAACACTGAAGCTTTCTTT. Amino acid sequence: CASGLDDGLLMNTEAFF.